Listed below are T cell receptor beta chains from one sample, sequenced in a study of control samples from healthy donors and cancer patients. Profiling relied on immunoSEQ multiplex PCR, and the TCRdb table lists in-frame clones only, not all of them. Of roughly 95,000 clones in the sample, about nine tenths were seen once. Sequencing was performed on blood. All receptors come from a woman under 40 in good health. Both conserved end residues are part of each CDR3. Fields, in order: D gene, clone size, J gene, V gene, CDR3 protein, CDR3 DNA. The D gene is left open where the match is weak. Clone size is shown for a subset of rows, as once, few, many or a class of expanded clone.

D: NA; size: NA; J: TRBJ1-1; V: TRBV5-4; CDR3: CASSQVTSTEAFF; DNA: TGTGCCAGCAGCCAGGTGACGAGCACTGAAGCTTTCTTT
D: NA; size: NA; J: TRBJ1-3; V: TRBV7-9; CDR3: CASSLLDGYSGNTIYF; DNA: TGTGCCAGCAGCTTGTTGGACGGCTACTCTGGAAACACCATATATTTT
D: NA; size: NA; J: TRBJ2-2; V: TRBV3-1/TRBV3-2; CDR3: CASSQLGRGLNTGELFF; DNA: TGTGCCAGCAGCCAATTAGGGAGGGGGCTGAACACCGGGGAGCTGTTTTTT
D: NA; size: NA; J: TRBJ1-5; V: TRBV27; CDR3: CASSLLGPPAAQHF; DNA: TGTGCCAGCAGTTTATTAGGGCCTCCGGCCGCCCAGCATTTT
D: NA; size: NA; J: TRBJ2-1; V: TRBV1; CDR3: CTSSQPLGTGVDEQFF; DNA: TGCACCAGCAGCCAGCCGTTGGGGACCGGGGTCGATGAGCAGTTCTTC
D: NA; size: NA; J: TRBJ2-2; V: TRBV7-8; CDR3: CASSLGLGGTGELFF; DNA: TGTGCCAGCAGCTTAGGTCTGGGGGGCACCGGGGAGCTGTTTTTT
D: NA; size: NA; J: TRBJ1-3; V: TRBV6-1; CDR3: CASSETDSSGNTIYF; DNA: TGTGCCAGCAGTGAAACTGACAGCTCTGGAAACACCATATATTTT
D: NA; size: once; J: TRBJ2-1; V: TRBV2; CDR3: CASSKGRGGSSYNEQFF; DNA: TGTGCCAGCAGCAAGGGTAGGGGTGGGAGCTCCTACAATGAGCAGTTCTTC
D: NA; size: NA; J: TRBJ1-4; V: TRBV6-5; CDR3: CASSYSGRPNEKLFF; DNA: TGTGCCAGCAGTTACTCAGGACGCCCGAATGAAAAACTGTTTTTT
D: TRBD1; size: NA; J: TRBJ2-1; V: TRBV30; CDR3: CAWREGTGFSSYNEQFF; DNA: TGTGCCTGGAGAGAGGGGACAGGGTTCAGCTCCTACAATGAGCAGTTCTTC
D: NA; size: few; J: TRBJ1-5; V: TRBV5-5; CDR3: CASSWGVGNQPQHF; DNA: TGTGCCAGCAGCTGGGGTGTCGGCAATCAGCCCCAGCATTTT
D: NA; size: NA; J: TRBJ2-1; V: TRBV29-1; CDR3: CSVEPPLSTNEQFF; DNA: TGCAGCGTTGAACCCCCCTTATCGACCAATGAGCAGTTCTTC
D: NA; size: NA; J: TRBJ1-1; V: TRBV2; CDR3: CASRQGLNTEAFF; DNA: TGTGCCAGCAGACAGGGCTTGAACACTGAAGCTTTCTTT
D: NA; size: NA; J: TRBJ1-2; V: TRBV25-1; CDR3: CASSGGGGYGYTF; DNA: TGTGCCAGCAGTGGCGGGGGAGGGTATGGCTACACCTTC
D: TRBD1; size: NA; J: TRBJ1-6; V: TRBV6-1; CDR3: CASSEPGQGAGQSPLHF; DNA: TGTGCCAGCAGTGAACCGGGACAGGGGGCAGGCCAGTCACCCCTCCACTTT
D: NA; size: NA; J: TRBJ1-4; V: TRBV11-2; CDR3: CASSLSRSNEKLFF; DNA: TGTGCCAGCAGCTTATCCAGATCTAATGAAAAACTGTTTTTT
D: TRBD1; size: once; J: TRBJ1-4; V: TRBV9; CDR3: CASSVGTVNEKLFF; DNA: TGTGCCAGCAGCGTTGGGACAGTTAATGAAAAACTGTTTTTT
D: NA; size: NA; J: TRBJ1-1; V: TRBV25-1; CDR3: CASSALGTEAFF; DNA: TGTGCCAGCAGTGCTCTAGGGACTGAAGCTTTCTTT
D: NA; size: NA; J: TRBJ1-3; V: TRBV5-1; CDR3: CASSLNQNSGNTIYF; DNA: TGCGCCAGCAGCTTGAATCAAAACTCTGGAAACACCATATATTTT
D: NA; size: NA; J: TRBJ1-1; V: TRBV7-8; CDR3: CASSLGAGRTEAFF; DNA: TGTGCCAGCAGCTTAGGAGCGGGAAGAACTGAAGCTTTCTTT
D: NA; size: NA; J: TRBJ1-2; V: TRBV6-5; CDR3: CASSPNGGTNYGYTF; DNA: TGTGCCAGCTCACCTAATGGGGGGACTAACTATGGCTACACCTTC
D: NA; size: NA; J: TRBJ1-6; V: TRBV3-1/TRBV3-2; CDR3: CASSQGVSTGSPLHF; DNA: TGTGCCAGCAGCCAAGGAGTGAGTACGGGATCACCCCTCCACTTT
D: NA; size: NA; J: TRBJ2-1; V: TRBV15; CDR3: CATSRVMGRWTYNEQFF; DNA: TGTGCCACCAGCAGAGTAATGGGGAGATGGACCTACAATGAGCAGTTCTTC
D: TRBD1; size: once; J: TRBJ1-2; V: TRBV6-5; CDR3: CASSPQGGSDGYTF; DNA: TGTGCCAGCAGCCCCCAGGGGGGCTCGGATGGCTACACCTTC
D: NA; size: NA; J: TRBJ2-3; V: TRBV10-1; CDR3: CASRAEGPLFSDTQYF; DNA: TGCGCCAGCAGGGCGGAGGGGCCCCTTTTTTCCGATACGCAGTATTTT
D: NA; size: once; J: TRBJ2-3; V: TRBV5-1; CDR3: CASSPSGQGWDTQYF; DNA: TGCGCCAGCAGTCCCTCCGGGCAGGGGTGGGATACGCAGTATTTT
D: NA; size: NA; J: TRBJ1-2; V: TRBV9; CDR3: CASSVDSNYGYTF; DNA: TGTGCCAGCAGCGTAGACAGTAACTATGGCTACACCTTC
D: TRBD1; size: NA; J: TRBJ2-6; V: TRBV9; CDR3: CASSGRTGDSGANVLTF; DNA: TGTGCCAGCAGCGGGCGGACAGGGGACTCTGGGGCCAACGTCCTGACTTTC
D: NA; size: NA; J: TRBJ1-5; V: TRBV7-9; CDR3: CASSLASGTNQPQHF; DNA: TGTGCCAGCAGCTTAGCGAGCGGGACTAATCAGCCCCAGCATTTT
D: NA; size: few; J: TRBJ2-1; V: TRBV5-4; CDR3: CATRRDRLGRNNEQFF; DNA: TGTGCCACCCGCCGGGACCGCCTCGGTCGCAACAATGAGCAGTTCTTC
D: NA; size: NA; J: TRBJ2-3; V: TRBV12-3/TRBV12-4; CDR3: CASSPSTDTQYF; DNA: TGTGCCAGCAGTCCCAGCACAGATACGCAGTATTTT
D: NA; size: NA; J: TRBJ1-1; V: TRBV19; CDR3: CASSIVSPNTEAFF; DNA: TGTGCCAGTAGTATAGTCTCGCCGAACACTGAAGCTTTCTTT
D: TRBD1; size: once; J: TRBJ1-1; V: TRBV5-1; CDR3: CASSLTHHIAGGKEAFF; DNA: TGCGCCAGCAGCTTGACCCACCATATCGCAGGGGGCAAAGAAGCTTTCTTT